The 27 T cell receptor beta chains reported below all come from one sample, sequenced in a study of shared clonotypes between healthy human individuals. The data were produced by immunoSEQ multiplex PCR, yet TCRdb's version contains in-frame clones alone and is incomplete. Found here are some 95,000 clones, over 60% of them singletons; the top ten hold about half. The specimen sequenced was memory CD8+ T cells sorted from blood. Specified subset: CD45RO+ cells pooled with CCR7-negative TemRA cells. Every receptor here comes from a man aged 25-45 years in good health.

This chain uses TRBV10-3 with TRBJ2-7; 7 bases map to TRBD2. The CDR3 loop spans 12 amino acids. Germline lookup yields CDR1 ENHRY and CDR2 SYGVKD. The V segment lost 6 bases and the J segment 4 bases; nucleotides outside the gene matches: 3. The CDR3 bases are TGTGCCATCAGGGGACTACAGTACGAGCAGTACTTC. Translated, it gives CAIRGLQYEQYF.

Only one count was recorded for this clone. CDR3 sequence: CASSLFGGIETQYF. The CDR3 nucleotides are TGTGCCAGCAGCTTGTTCGGGGGGATAGAGACCCAGTACTTC. The V gene is TRBV5-5, the J gene TRBJ2-5; TRBD2 aligns across 7 bases. Germline V lookup: CDR1 SGHKS, CDR2 YYEKEE (reference sequence). Trimming took 1 base from V and 4 from J; bases not matched to a gene: 4. The CDR3 sequence is 14 residues long.

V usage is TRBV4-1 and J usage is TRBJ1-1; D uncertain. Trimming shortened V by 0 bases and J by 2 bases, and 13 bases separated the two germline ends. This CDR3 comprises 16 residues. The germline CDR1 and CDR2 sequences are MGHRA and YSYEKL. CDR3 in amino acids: CASSQDVSALNTEAFF. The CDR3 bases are TGCGCCAGCAGCCAAGACGTCTCAGCCTTAAACACTGAAGCTTTCTTT.

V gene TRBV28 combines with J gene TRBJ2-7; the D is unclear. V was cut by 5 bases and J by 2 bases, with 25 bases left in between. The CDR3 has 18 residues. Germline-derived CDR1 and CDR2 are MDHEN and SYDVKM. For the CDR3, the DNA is TGTGCCAGCAGTACACCCAAAATCTCTACGTTTGTCCCCTACGAGCAGTACTTC. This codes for CASSTPKISTFVPYEQYF.

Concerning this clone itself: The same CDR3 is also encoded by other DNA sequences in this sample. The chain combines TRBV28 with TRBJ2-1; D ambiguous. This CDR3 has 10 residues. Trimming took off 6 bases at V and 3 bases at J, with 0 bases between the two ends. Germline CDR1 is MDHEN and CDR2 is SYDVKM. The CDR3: CASSYNEQFF. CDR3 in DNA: TGTGCCAGCAGCTACAATGAGCAGTTCTTC.

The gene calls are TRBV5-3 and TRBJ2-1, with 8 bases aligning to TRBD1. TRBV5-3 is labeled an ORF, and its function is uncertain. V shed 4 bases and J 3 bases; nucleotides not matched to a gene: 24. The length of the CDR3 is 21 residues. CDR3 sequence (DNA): TGTGCCAGAAGCCCACGCGTTGGGGACAGGCCAGAAGGGGAAAACTACAATGAGCAGTTCTTC. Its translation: CARSPRVGDRPEGENYNEQFF.

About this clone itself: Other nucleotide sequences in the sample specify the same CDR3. CDR3 coding DNA: TGTGCCAGCAGCTCCCCTGGGGACACTGAAGCTTTCTTT. Its protein product is CASSSPGDTEAFF. This sequence joins TRBV7-9 and TRBJ1-1, with D unclear. V was clipped by 4 bases and J by 3 bases, with 9 bases between them. Germline loops: CDR1 SEHNR, CDR2 FQNEAQ (reference sequence). The CDR3 loop spans 13 amino acids.

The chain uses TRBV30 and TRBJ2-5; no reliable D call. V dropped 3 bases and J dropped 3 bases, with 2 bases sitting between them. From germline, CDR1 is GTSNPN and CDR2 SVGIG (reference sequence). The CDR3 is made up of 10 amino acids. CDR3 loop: CAWRKETQYF. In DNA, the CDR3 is TGTGCCTGGAGAAAAGAGACCCAGTACTTC.

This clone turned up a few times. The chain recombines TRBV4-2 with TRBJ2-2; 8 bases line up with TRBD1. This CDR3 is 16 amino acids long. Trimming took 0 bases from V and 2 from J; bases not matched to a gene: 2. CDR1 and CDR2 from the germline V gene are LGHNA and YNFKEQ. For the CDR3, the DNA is TGTGCCAGCAGCCAAGAGACAGGGGATAACACCGGGGAGCTGTTTTTT. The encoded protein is CASSQETGDNTGELFF.

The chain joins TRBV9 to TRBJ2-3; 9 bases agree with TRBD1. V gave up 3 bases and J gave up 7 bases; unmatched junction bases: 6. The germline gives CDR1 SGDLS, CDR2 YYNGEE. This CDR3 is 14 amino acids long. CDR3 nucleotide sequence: TGTGCCAGCAGCGCCGGGACAGGGAGCCATACGCAGTATTTT. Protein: CASSAGTGSHTQYF.

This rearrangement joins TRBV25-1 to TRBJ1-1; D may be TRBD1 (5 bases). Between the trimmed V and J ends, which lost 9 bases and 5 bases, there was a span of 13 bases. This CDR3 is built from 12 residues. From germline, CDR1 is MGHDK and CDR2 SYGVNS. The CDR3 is CASDSGRTEAFF. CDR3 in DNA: TGTGCCAGTGACTCAGGGAGGACTGAAGCTTTCTTT.

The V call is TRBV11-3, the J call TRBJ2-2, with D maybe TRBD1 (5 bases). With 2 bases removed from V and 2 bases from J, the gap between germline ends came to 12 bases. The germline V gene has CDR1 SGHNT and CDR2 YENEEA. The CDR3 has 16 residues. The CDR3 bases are TGTGCCAGCAGCTTAAGATGGGGCAGAAACACCGGGGAGCTGTTTTTT. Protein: CASSLRWGRNTGELFF.

The CDR3 region is CSVEDLGTGASAFSSSSYNEQFF. The CDR3, as DNA: TGCAGCGTTGAAGATCTTGGGACAGGGGCCTCCGCTTTTTCCTCGAGCTCCTACAATGAGCAGTTCTTC. The chain recombines TRBV29-1 with TRBJ2-1, with 10 bases identical to TRBD1. Germline assignment: CDR1 SQVTM and CDR2 ANQGSEA. The CDR3 extends over 23 amino acids. V was clipped by 0 bases and J by 0 bases; unmatched bases: 23.

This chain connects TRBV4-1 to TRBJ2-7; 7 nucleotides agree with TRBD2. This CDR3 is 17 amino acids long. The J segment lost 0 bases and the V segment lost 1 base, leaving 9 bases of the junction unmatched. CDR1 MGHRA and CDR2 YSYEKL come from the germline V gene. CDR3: CASSQAIGGGSSYEQYF. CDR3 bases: TGCGCCAGCAGCCAAGCGATAGGTGGCGGGAGCTCCTACGAGCAGTACTTC.

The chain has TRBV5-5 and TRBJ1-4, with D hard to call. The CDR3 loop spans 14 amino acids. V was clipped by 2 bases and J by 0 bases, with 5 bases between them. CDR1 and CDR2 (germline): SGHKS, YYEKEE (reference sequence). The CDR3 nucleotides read TGTGCCAGCAGCTTCGATCCAACTAATGAAAAACTGTTTTTT. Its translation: CASSFDPTNEKLFF. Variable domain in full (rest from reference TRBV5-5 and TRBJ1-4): DAGVTQSPTHLIKTRGQQVTLRCSPISGHKSVSWYQQVLGQGPQFIFQYYEKEERGRGNFPDRFSARQFPNYSSELNVNALLLGDSALYLCASSFDPTNEKLFFGSGTQLSVL.

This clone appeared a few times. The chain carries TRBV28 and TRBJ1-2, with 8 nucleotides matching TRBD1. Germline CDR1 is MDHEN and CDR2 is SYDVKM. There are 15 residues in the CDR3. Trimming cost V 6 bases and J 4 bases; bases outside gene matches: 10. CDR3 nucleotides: TGTGCCAGCAGCGATCCGGACAGGGTAGGCTATGGCTACACCTTC. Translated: CASSDPDRVGYGYTF.

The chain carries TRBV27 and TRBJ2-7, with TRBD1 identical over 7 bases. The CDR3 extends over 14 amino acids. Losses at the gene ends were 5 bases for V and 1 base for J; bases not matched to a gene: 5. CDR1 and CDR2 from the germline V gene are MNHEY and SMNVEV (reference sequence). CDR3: CASSPGGSSYEQYF. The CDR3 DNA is TGTGCCAGCAGTCCAGGGGGAAGTTCCTACGAGCAGTACTTC.

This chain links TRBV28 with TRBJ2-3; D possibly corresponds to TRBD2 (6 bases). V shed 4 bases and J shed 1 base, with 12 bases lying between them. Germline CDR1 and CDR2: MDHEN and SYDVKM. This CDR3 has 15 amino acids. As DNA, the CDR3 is TGTGCCAGCAGTTCCTTGTGGGGGGGCACAGATACGCAGTATTTT. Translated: CASSSLWGGTDTQYF.

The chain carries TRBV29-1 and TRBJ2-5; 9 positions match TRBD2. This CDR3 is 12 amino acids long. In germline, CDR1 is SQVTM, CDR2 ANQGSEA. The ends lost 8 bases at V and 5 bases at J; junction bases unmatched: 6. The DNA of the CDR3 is TGCAGCTTTCGACTAGCGGCGGAGACCCAGTACTTC. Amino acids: CSFRLAAETQYF.

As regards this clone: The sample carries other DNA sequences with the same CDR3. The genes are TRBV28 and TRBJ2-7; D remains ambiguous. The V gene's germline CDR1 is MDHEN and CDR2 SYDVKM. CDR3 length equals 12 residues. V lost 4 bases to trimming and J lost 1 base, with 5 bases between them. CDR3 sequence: CASSYLSYEQYF. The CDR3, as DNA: TGTGCCAGCAGTTATTTGTCCTACGAGCAGTACTTC.

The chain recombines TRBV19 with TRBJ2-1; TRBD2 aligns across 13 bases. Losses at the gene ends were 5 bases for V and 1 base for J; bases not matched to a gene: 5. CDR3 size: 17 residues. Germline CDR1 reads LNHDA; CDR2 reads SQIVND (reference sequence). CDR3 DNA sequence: TGTGCCAGTAGTTCGACTAGCGGGAGGCGGTCCTACAATGAGCAGTTCTTC. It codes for CASSSTSGRRSYNEQFF.

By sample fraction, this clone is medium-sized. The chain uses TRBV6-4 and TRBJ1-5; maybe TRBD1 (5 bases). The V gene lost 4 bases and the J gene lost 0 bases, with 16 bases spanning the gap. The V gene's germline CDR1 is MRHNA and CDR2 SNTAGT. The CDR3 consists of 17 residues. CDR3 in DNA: TGTGCCAGCAGTGGGGCCAGGGCGGACTATAGCAATCAGCCCCAGCATTTT. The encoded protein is CASSGARADYSNQPQHF.

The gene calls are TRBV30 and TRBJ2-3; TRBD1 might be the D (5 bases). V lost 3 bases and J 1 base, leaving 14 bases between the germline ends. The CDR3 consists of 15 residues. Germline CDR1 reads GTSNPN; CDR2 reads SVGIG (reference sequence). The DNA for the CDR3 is TGTGCCTGGAGCCTGACAGTCAAGGGCACAGATACGCAGTATTTT. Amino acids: CAWSLTVKGTDTQYF.

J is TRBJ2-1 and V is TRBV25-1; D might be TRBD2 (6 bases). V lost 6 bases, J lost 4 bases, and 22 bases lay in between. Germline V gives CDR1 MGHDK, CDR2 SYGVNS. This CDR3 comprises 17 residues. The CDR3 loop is CASSYGRETLLYNEQFF. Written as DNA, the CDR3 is TGTGCCAGCAGCTACGGACGGGAGACCCTACTTTACAATGAGCAGTTCTTC.

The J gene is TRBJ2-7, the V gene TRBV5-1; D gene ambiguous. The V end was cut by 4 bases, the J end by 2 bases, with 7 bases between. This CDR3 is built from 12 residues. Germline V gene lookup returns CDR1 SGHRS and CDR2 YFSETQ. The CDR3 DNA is TGCGCCAGCAGCGCCGACACCTACGAGCAGTACTTC. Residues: CASSADTYEQYF.

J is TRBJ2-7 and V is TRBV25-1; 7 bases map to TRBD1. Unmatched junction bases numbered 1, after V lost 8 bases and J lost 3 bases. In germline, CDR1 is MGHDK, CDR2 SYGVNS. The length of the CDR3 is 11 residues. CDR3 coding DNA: TGTGCCAGCGGGGACAGCTACGAGCAGTACTTC. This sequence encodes CASGDSYEQYF.

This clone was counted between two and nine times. The CDR3 DNA is TGTGCCAGCAGCCATAGCGCGGACTCCTACAATGAGCAGTTCTTC. This gives the protein CASSHSADSYNEQFF. The chain combines TRBV11-3 with TRBJ2-1; D may be TRBD2 (5 bases). The V and J ends lost 5 bases and 0 bases respectively, with 11 bases between them. Germline-derived CDR1 and CDR2 are SGHNT and YENEEA. This CDR3 is built from 15 residues.